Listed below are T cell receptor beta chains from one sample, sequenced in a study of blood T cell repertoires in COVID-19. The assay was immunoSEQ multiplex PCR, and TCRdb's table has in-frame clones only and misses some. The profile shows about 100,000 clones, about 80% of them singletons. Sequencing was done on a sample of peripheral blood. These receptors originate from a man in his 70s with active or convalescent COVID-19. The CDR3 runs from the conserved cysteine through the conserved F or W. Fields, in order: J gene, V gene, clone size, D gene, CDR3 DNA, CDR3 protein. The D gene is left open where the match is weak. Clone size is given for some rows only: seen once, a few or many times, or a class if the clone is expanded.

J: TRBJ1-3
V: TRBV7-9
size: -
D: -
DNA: TGTGCCAGCAGCCCCATGGCGGTCAGACCTAGCTCTGGAAACACCATATATTTT
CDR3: CASSPMAVRPSSGNTIYF

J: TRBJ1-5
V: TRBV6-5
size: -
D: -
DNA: TGTGCCAGCAGTTACTCCATGCCGACAGAGAATCAGCCCCAGCATTTT
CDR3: CASSYSMPTENQPQHF

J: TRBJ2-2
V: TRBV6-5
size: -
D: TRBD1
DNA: TGTGCCAGCAGTTACTGGGACAGGGGGCTTTATGGGGAGCTGTTTTTT
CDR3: CASSYWDRGLYGELFF

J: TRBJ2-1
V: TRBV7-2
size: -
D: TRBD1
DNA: TGTGCCAGCAGCTTATGGCAGGGGGCAAGGGAGCAGTTCTTC
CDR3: CASSLWQGAREQFF

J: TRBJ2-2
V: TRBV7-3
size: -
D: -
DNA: TGTGCCAGCAGCCCCAACGGGCAGGCCGCGGGCGGGGAGCTGTTTTTT
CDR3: CASSPNGQAAGGELFF

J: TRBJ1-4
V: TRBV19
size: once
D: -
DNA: TGTGCCAGTAGTATATACTGGCTCAGGGAAACTAATGAAAAACTGTTTTTT
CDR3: CASSIYWLRETNEKLFF

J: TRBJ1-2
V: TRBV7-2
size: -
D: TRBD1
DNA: TGTGCCAGCAGCTTACAGGGGGGACGGGGAGGCTACACCTTC
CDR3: CASSLQGGRGGYTF

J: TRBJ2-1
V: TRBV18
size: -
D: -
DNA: TGTGCCAGCTCACCACCGATAGCGATCAATGAGCAGTTCTTC
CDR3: CASSPPIAINEQFF

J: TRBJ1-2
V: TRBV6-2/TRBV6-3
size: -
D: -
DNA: TGTGCCAGCAGTTACTCGACAGTTTGGACGTATGGCTACACCTTC
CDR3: CASSYSTVWTYGYTF

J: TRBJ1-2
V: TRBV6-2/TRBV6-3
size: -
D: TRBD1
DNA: TGTGCCAGCAGTTACTCGGACAGGGGTATGACCTATGGCTACACCTTC
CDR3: CASSYSDRGMTYGYTF

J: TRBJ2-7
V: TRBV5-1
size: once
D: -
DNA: TGCGCCAGCAGCTTGGAGGCGGGGAGCACCTACGAGCAGTACTTC
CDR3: CASSLEAGSTYEQYF

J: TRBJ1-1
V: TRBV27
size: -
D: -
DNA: TGTGCCAGCAGGATACGAGGGAACACTGAAGCTTTCTTT
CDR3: CASRIRGNTEAFF

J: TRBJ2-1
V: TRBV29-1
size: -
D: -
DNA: TGCAGCGTTGGGCGGGCGGGCCACACTTTGAACAATGAGCAGTTCTTC
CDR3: CSVGRAGHTLNNEQFF

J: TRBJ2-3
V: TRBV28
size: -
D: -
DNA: TGTGCCAGCAGTTTTTTAGCAGGCACAGATACGCAGTATTTT
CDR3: CASSFLAGTDTQYF

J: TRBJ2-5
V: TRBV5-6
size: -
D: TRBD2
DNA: TGTGCCAGCAGCTCGGAGGGATTAGCGGGGGGCCTCATTCAAGCGACCCAGTACTTC
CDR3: CASSSEGLAGGLIQATQYF

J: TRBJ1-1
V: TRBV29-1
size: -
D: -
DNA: TGCAGCGGCCGGCGGGGGGACACTGAAGCTTTCTTT
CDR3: CSGRRGDTEAFF

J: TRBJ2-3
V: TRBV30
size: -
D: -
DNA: TGTGCCTGGAAGGGCGGACGGGAAACAGATACGCAGTATTTT
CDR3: CAWKGGRETDTQYF

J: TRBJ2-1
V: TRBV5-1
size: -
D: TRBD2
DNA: TGCGCCAGCAGCCCGGAACAGCGGGGGGGCCGTTCCTACAATGAGCAGTTCTTC
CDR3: CASSPEQRGGRSYNEQFF

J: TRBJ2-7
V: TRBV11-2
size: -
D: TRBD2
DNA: TGTGCCATCCGGGAGGGAGGCCCCGCGAACTACTTC
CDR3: CAIREGGPANYF

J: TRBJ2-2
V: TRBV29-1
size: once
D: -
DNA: TGCAGCGTTGGTGTCAGCACCGGGGAGCTGTTTTTT
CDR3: CSVGVSTGELFF

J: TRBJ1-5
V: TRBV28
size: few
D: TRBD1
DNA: TGTGCCAGCACTACTTTAGGGGGACAGGGGCCCCTTTATAGCAATCAGCCCCAGCATTTT
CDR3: CASTTLGGQGPLYSNQPQHF

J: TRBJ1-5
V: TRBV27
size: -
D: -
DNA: TGTGCCAGCAGTGTTACCCGGGACAAAAATCAGCCCCAGCATTTT
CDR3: CASSVTRDKNQPQHF

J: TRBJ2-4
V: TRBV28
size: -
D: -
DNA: TGTGCCACAAAGCCGCCCCCTGGAAACATTCAGTACTTC
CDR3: CATKPPPGNIQYF

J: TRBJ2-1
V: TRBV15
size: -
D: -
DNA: TGTGCCACCAGCAGAGGTGAGGGGGTGGCTGAGCAGTTCTTC
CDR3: CATSRGEGVAEQFF

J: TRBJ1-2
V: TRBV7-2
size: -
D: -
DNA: TGTGCCAGCAGCTCCCTCGGAGACTATGGCTACACCTTC
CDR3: CASSSLGDYGYTF

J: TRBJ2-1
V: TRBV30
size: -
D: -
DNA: TGTGCCTGGAGTGTATGGCTACTAAGTCACAATGAGCAGTTCTTC
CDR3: CAWSVWLLSHNEQFF

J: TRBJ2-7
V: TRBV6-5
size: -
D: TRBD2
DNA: TGTGCCAGCAGGGGACTAGCGGTTCCCTACGAGCAGTACTTC
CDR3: CASRGLAVPYEQYF

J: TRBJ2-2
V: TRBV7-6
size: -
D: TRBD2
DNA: TGTGCCAGCCGGGGACTAGCGGGATCCGGGGAGCTGTTTTTT
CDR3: CASRGLAGSGELFF

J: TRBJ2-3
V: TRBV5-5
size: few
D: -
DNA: TGTGCCAGCAGCCCCATTCGACTCGGGGGTACGCAGTATTTT
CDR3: CASSPIRLGGTQYF

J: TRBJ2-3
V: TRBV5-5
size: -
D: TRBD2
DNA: TGTGCCAGCAGACTAGCGGCCACAGATACGCAGTATTTT
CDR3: CASRLAATDTQYF

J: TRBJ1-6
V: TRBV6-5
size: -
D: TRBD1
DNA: TGTGCCAGCAGGGGACAGGGTAATTCACCCCTCCACTTT
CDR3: CASRGQGNSPLHF

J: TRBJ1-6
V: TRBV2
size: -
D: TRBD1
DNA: TGTGCCAGCGCTTTAAGGTGGGACAGGGGGCTTGGATCACCCCTCCACTTT
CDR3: CASALRWDRGLGSPLHF

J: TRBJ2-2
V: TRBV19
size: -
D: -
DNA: TGTGCCAGTAGGCAGGGGATGGGCACCGGGGAGCTGTTTTTT
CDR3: CASRQGMGTGELFF

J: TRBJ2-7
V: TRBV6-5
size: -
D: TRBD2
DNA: TGTGCCAGCAGTTACTCGAGAGGGACTAGATCCTACGAGCAGTACTTC
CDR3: CASSYSRGTRSYEQYF

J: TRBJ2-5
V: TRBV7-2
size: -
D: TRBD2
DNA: TGTGCCAGCAGCTCCCGACTAGCGGGGGGCCGCGGAGAGACCCAGTACTTC
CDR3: CASSSRLAGGRGETQYF

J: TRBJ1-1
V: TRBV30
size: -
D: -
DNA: TGTGCCTGGGGGACGGGGGAACTCACTGAAGCTTTCTTT
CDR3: CAWGTGELTEAFF

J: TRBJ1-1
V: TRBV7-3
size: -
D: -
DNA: TGTGCCAGCAGCTTAGGGGGCATGAACACTGAAGCTTTCTTT
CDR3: CASSLGGMNTEAFF

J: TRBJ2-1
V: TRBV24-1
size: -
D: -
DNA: TGTGCCACCAGTGATTTAGGTAGCCCTAATCCCTACAATGAGCAGTTCTTC
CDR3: CATSDLGSPNPYNEQFF

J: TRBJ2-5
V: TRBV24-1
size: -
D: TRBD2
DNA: TGTGCCACCAGCCGGGGGGTGAAGTACTTC
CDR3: CATSRGVKYF

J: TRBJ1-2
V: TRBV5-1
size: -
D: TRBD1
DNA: TGCGCCAGCAGCCTGCTGGGCGGGACAGGACCTTTGTGGGGCTACACCTTC
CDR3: CASSLLGGTGPLWGYTF

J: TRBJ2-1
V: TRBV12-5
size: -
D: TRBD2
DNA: TGTGCTAGTGGTTTGGCCCTGGGGACTAGTTCCTACAATGAGCAGTTCTTC
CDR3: CASGLALGTSSYNEQFF

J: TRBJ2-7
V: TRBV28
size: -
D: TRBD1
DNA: TGTGCCAGCAGGGGGACAGGTAATGACTACGAGCAGTACTTC
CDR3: CASRGTGNDYEQYF